These T cell receptor beta chains were read from a single sample in a study of beta chain features in type 1 diabetes. Assay used: immunoSEQ multiplex PCR; TCRdb lists only in-frame clones, some missing. The sample lists about 270,000 clones; more than 13% were seen once. The source material was naive CD4+ T cells from blood. Source of these receptors: a man aged 30 to 39 with type 1 diabetes. The conserved cysteine and the conserved F or W are not part of the CDR3 here. Clone size is given for some rows only: seen once, a few or many times, or a class if the clone is expanded.

TRBJ1-4,TRBV5-1,NA,ASSLGAQDEKLF
TRBJ2-7,TRBV5-1,few,ASSLEFSYEQY
TRBJ2-1,TRBV7-3,NA,ASRAGGGYNEQF
TRBJ1-1,TRBV6-5,NA,ASSHTQVMNTEAF
TRBJ2-7,TRBV19,NA,ASSIDLRTGVNYEQY
TRBJ2-1,TRBV28,NA,ASIQTSGKNEQF
TRBJ1-1,TRBV2,NA,ASKRQGSGTEAF
TRBJ1-1,TRBV29-1,few,SVLDTEAF
TRBJ2-2,TRBV7-9,few,ASSPPGQGYTGELF
TRBJ2-5,TRBV9,NA,ASSVGSLSQTQY
TRBJ1-5,TRBV5-1,NA,ASSLEGDNQPQH
TRBJ2-3,TRBV9,NA,ASSGLAGAEDTQY
TRBJ2-7,TRBV20-1,NA,SATTDYEQY
TRBJ2-1,TRBV28,NA,ASTTGYRNNEQF
TRBJ2-1,TRBV7-2,NA,ASSPGLAGRIEQF
TRBJ1-1,TRBV4-1,NA,ASSPQAGLNTEAF
TRBJ1-2,TRBV20-1,NA,SADTGGYT
TRBJ2-7,TRBV7-2,few,ASSFTSGRYEQY
TRBJ2-1,TRBV7-3,few,ASSPTSSSYNEQF
TRBJ2-1,TRBV7-2,NA,ASSLARNNEQF
TRBJ1-2,TRBV9,NA,ASSLSGTRSGYT
TRBJ1-1,TRBV5-1,NA,ASSLTGNTEAF
TRBJ1-1,TRBV5-6,NA,ASSLELGGPTEAF
TRBJ2-2,TRBV4-3,NA,ASSQISGRVDGELF
TRBJ1-2,TRBV4-2,few,ASSQSGTGRYGYT
TRBJ2-5,TRBV10-3,NA,AISESGGGETQY
TRBJ1-1,TRBV6-5,NA,ASSKRGQANTEAF
TRBJ2-1,TRBV7-2,NA,ASSLAREQF
TRBJ1-1,TRBV18,few,ASSQTGSYRNEAF
TRBJ1-2,TRBV7-2,NA,ASSRGIQKSNYGYT
TRBJ2-3,TRBV4-2,NA,ASSQGLKREGTDTQY
TRBJ2-3,TRBV7-2,few,ASSPGKGSTDTQY
TRBJ1-5,TRBV9,NA,ASSATTGAQPQH
TRBJ2-3,TRBV10-3,NA,AISSRTGGGTDTQY
TRBJ2-5,TRBV9,NA,ASSVEGLALIGETQY
TRBJ1-5,TRBV2,few,ASSPYSNQPQH
TRBJ2-2,TRBV5-5,NA,ASSQATGNTGELF
TRBJ2-1,TRBV2,few,ASSEALRGGEQF
TRBJ1-5,TRBV7-8,few,ASSLARGSSNQPQH
TRBJ2-6,TRBV27,few,ASNGAGGSGANVLT
TRBJ2-1,TRBV7-8,NA,ASSVTLAGGPGEQF
TRBJ2-5,TRBV30,NA,AWSVNGETQY
TRBJ2-7,TRBV28,NA,ASSLGGHEQY
TRBJ1-2,TRBV28,few,ASSAPGGGSDGYT
TRBJ1-2,TRBV25-1,NA,ASSESGNYGYT
TRBJ2-1,TRBV6-1,NA,ASSVTSGRAGTLEQF
TRBJ2-2,TRBV28,NA,ATGQDSGTGELF
TRBJ1-2,TRBV5-1,few,ASSLDPQRPSYGYT
TRBJ2-7,TRBV15,NA,ATSREILAGGPYEQY
TRBJ2-2,TRBV29-1,NA,SVSSGRAVGELF
TRBJ2-7,TRBV30,few,AWSRGGRPAYEQY
TRBJ2-1,TRBV27,NA,ASSWTRGSSYNEQF
TRBJ2-7,TRBV29-1,NA,SVDGSGQGSYEQY
TRBJ2-1,TRBV5-4,few,ASSLAPSSYNEQF
TRBJ2-7,TRBV28,few,ASSFLGTESYEQY
TRBJ2-7,TRBV7-9,NA,ASREIRDSTASGQY
TRBJ1-1,TRBV30,few,AWSVFSFGAATEAF
TRBJ1-5,TRBV27,few,ASSTRGFGNQPQH
TRBJ2-7,TRBV28,NA,ASSLVSTYEQY
TRBJ2-7,TRBV5-1,NA,ASSLGLLAYEQY